The rows below give T cell receptor beta chains drawn from one sample of a study of T cell responses to AZD1222 COVID-19 vaccine. Using immunoSEQ multiplex PCR, the repertoire was profiled, and TCRdb retains in-frame clones only, with some absent. The table lists tens of thousands of clones, 70% to 90% of them singletons. Sequencing used peripheral blood, obtained on day 0 of MenACWY control vaccination. The receptor source for this set is an adult in good health. Each CDR3 is given with its conserved first and last residue. The D gene is left open where the match is weak. A clone size is listed for some rows: how often the clone was seen (once, few, many), or a class if it is expanded.

cdr3_length	clone_size	v_call	j_call	d_call	cdr3_nt	cdr3_aa
16	-	TRBV9	TRBJ1-4	-	TGTGCCAGCAGCGTGGCCTACAGTGCAACTAATGAAAAACTGTTTTTT	CASSVAYSATNEKLFF
14	few	TRBV3-1/TRBV3-2	TRBJ1-2	TRBD1	TGTGCCAGCAGCCAGCATCGGGACAGCTATGGCTACACCTTC	CASSQHRDSYGYTF
16	few	TRBV25-1	TRBJ1-1	TRBD1	TGTGCCAGCATCGACTACCCCGGGACAGCGAACACTGAAGCTTTCTTT	CASIDYPGTANTEAFF
16	few	TRBV5-5	TRBJ2-7	-	TGTGCCAGCAGCTTGGTTGGGGCAGCTTCAGGGGTCGAGCAGTACTTC	CASSLVGAASGVEQYF
14	-	TRBV29-1	TRBJ2-1	TRBD2	TGCAGCGCTTCTAGCGGAAGCTCCTACAATGAGCAGTTCTTC	CSASSGSSYNEQFF
15	-	TRBV19	TRBJ2-1	TRBD2	TGTGCCAGTAGGGGGCTAGCGGGAGTGACTAATGAGCAGTTCTTC	CASRGLAGVTNEQFF
15	-	TRBV7-2	TRBJ1-5	-	TGTGCCAGCAGCTTAGTACCGGATAGCAATCAGCCCCAGCATTTT	CASSLVPDSNQPQHF
13	-	TRBV18	TRBJ2-7	-	TGTGCCAGCTCACCATCGCTTCTGGACGAGCAGTACTTC	CASSPSLLDEQYF
15	-	TRBV19	TRBJ2-7	TRBD2	TGTGCCAGTAGTGAGCGGACTAGCGGGAGTTACGAGCAGTACTTC	CASSERTSGSYEQYF
15	-	TRBV15	TRBJ2-1	TRBD2	TGTGCCACCAGCAGAGTAGCGGGAGGGCTGAATGAGCAGTTCTTC	CATSRVAGGLNEQFF
13	-	TRBV28	TRBJ1-6	-	TGTGCCAGCAGCGGACGGGCGCATTCACCCCTCCACTTT	CASSGRAHSPLHF
13	-	TRBV19	TRBJ1-5	-	TGTGCCAGTAGTATGGTCGACGGTCAGCCCCAGCATTTT	CASSMVDGQPQHF